One and the same sample provided the 30 T cell receptor beta chains below, sequenced in a study of OX40 agonist ivuxolimab in advanced cancers. Sequencing was performed with immunoSEQ multiplex PCR; in TCRdb, only in-frame clones are kept and a portion is missing. The data contain about 26,000 clones, roughly four fifths of them seen just once; the ten biggest clones take up 10% to 15%. Sequenced material: CD4+ or CD8+ T cells sorted from blood, taken in a trial of the OX40 agonist ivuxolimab. The receptors stem from an adult with an advanced solid tumor such as melanoma, head and neck, liver or kidney cancer.

DNA for the CDR3: TGTGCCATCAGTGAGACTTCAGGGGGCTATGGCTACACCTTC. This gives the protein CAISETSGGYGYTF. The rearrangement joins TRBV10-3 to TRBJ1-2; 7 nucleotides match TRBD1. V trimming: 2 bases; J trimming: 4 bases; junction bases outside the gene matches: 4. The CDR3 spans 14 residues. In germline, CDR1 is ENHRY, CDR2 SYGVKD.

The chain recombines TRBV7-8 with TRBJ2-5; D possibly corresponds to TRBD2 (5 bases). The CDR3 runs 15 residues. The V end lost 3 bases, the J end lost 4 bases, and 15 bases lay between the germline ends. Germline CDR1 and CDR2: SGHVS and FQNEAQ. The CDR3 DNA is TGTGCCAGCAGCTTTCGGGAATCCTTCCCAGAGACCCAGTACTTC. It specifies CASSFRESFPETQYF.

V usage is TRBV2 and J usage is TRBJ2-6, with D perhaps TRBD1 or TRBD2 (5 bases each). Per germline, CDR1 SNHLY and CDR2 FYNNEI. Between the trimmed V and J ends, which lost 3 bases and 0 bases, there was a span of 9 bases. This CDR3 is built from 16 residues. The CDR3 DNA reads TGTGCCAGCAGTGAGGGACGGTACTCTGGGGCCAACGTCCTGACTTTC. It is translated as CASSEGRYSGANVLTF.

The table lists this clone with a count of one. The J gene is TRBJ1-2, the V gene TRBV5-4, with D hard to call. CDR3 length: 13 amino acids. The germline CDR1 and CDR2 sequences are SGHNT and YYREEE (reference sequence). Trimming cost V 1 base and J 5 bases, with 9 bases left between them. This chain's CDR3 is CASSLTTGYGYTF. The CDR3 region has the DNA TGTGCCAGCAGCTTGACCACCGGGTATGGCTACACCTTC.

This chain uses TRBV20-1 with TRBJ1-1; TRBD1 matches 10 bases. The CDR3 totals 11 residues. The germline V gene encodes CDR1 DFQATT and CDR2 SNEGSKA (reference sequence). V shed 8 bases, J shed 8 bases, and the junction held 5 bases outside the gene matches. The CDR3 bases are TGCAGTACCCGGGACAGGGGAGAAGCTTTCTTT. Protein: CSTRDRGEAFF.

This chain joins TRBV5-1 and TRBJ1-5, with unresolved D. CDR1 and CDR2 (germline): SGHRS, YFSETQ. V was cut by 2 bases and J by 3 bases, with 12 bases left in between. This CDR3 spans 15 amino acids. CDR3 DNA: TGCGCCAGCAGCTTATTAGGGCAAAACAATCAGCCCCAGCATTTT. Amino acid sequence: CASSLLGQNNQPQHF.

This rearrangement joins TRBV4-1 to TRBJ1-3; D is uncertain. The CDR3 totals 15 residues. Germline lookup yields CDR1 MGHRA and CDR2 YSYEKL. The V end was cut by 2 bases, the J end by 4 bases, with 12 bases between. The CDR3 loop reads CASSQSRSRGNTIYF. CDR3 DNA sequence: TGCGCCAGCAGCCAATCCCGATCTCGGGGAAACACCATATATTTT.

This chain connects TRBV1 to TRBJ1-4. TRBV1 is annotated as a pseudogene. The CDR3 sequence is 13 residues long. The CDR3 region has the DNA TGCACCAGCAGCCAAGCCGCTAATGAAAAACTGTTTTTT. This translates into CTSSQAANEKLFF.

The chain has TRBV5-1 and TRBJ1-1; TRBD1 is a possible D gene (6 bases). Germline CDR1 is SGHRS and CDR2 is YFSETQ. This CDR3 is built from 15 residues. Between the trimmed V and J ends, which lost 0 bases and 5 bases, there was a span of 14 bases. This chain's CDR3 is CASSLGTGALTEAFF. The CDR3, as DNA: TGCGCCAGCAGCTTGGGAACGGGGGCGTTAACTGAAGCTTTCTTT.

In its sample, this clone is medium-sized. The chain uses TRBV6-5 and TRBJ2-1; D call uncertain. The CDR3 consists of 16 residues. Between the trimmed V and J ends, which lost 0 bases and 0 bases, there was a span of 9 bases. Germline V gives CDR1 MNHEY, CDR2 SVGAGI. The CDR3 DNA reads TGTGCCAGCAGTTACTCGGTCAGCAGCTCCTACAATGAGCAGTTCTTC. Amino acid sequence: CASSYSVSSSYNEQFF.

The chain has TRBV6-5 and TRBJ2-3; D not resolved. Germline V CDR1 and CDR2: MNHEY, SVGAGI. The CDR3 covers 15 residues. Trimming stripped 6 bases from V and 0 bases from J, with 13 bases between. The CDR3 reads CASSLDSGSTDTQYF. In DNA, the CDR3 is TGTGCCAGCAGCCTCGACTCAGGAAGCACAGATACGCAGTATTTT.

This clone was picked up a small number of times. The rearrangement links TRBV7-9 to TRBJ2-7, with 8 bases aligning to TRBD1. The trim removed 5 bases at V and 6 bases at J, leaving 9 bases unmatched. Looked up from germline, CDR1 is SEHNR and CDR2 is FQNEAQ (reference sequence). This CDR3 spans 14 amino acids. CDR3 coding DNA: TGTGCCAGCAGCGCCCGGGACAGGCCGTTCGAGCAGTACTTC. Its translation: CASSARDRPFEQYF.

This clone was observed a few times. This sequence joins TRBV23-1 and TRBJ1-2; D gene ambiguous. TRBV23-1 is assigned to the ORF class and has an uncertain function. With 4 bases removed from V and 6 bases from J, the gap between germline ends came to 9 bases. The CDR3 covers 12 residues. The chain's CDR3 is CASSLAGNGYTF. The CDR3 bases are TGCGCCAGCAGTCTTGCGGGAAATGGCTACACCTTC.

This clone was seen only once. The gene calls are TRBV5-1 and TRBJ2-5; the match to TRBD1 covers 8 bases. This CDR3 comprises 14 residues. Germline trimming cut 4 bases from V and 2 bases from J; bases unmatched to any gene: 4. The V gene's germline CDR1 is SGHRS and CDR2 YFSETQ. The CDR3 spells CASSLYRGQETQYF. The DNA for the CDR3 is TGCGCCAGCAGCCTGTACAGGGGGCAAGAGACCCAGTACTTC.

V usage is TRBV7-9 and J usage is TRBJ1-1, with D tentatively TRBD1 (5 bases). The V and J ends lost 3 bases and 4 bases respectively, with 9 bases between them. CDR3 length: 13 residues. CDR1 and CDR2 from the germline V gene are SEHNR and FQNEAQ (reference sequence). CDR3 nucleotides: TGTGCCAGCAGCTTTGGGGGTTCCACTGAAGCTTTCTTT. Its protein is CASSFGGSTEAFF.

This clone was seen only a few times. The chain couples TRBV30 to TRBJ1-1; D perhaps matches TRBD1 (6 bases). The CDR3 consists of 12 residues. Trimming stripped 1 base from V and 10 bases from J, with 13 bases between. Germline CDR1 reads GTSNPN; CDR2 reads SVGIG (reference sequence). The CDR3, as DNA: TGTGCCTGGAGTGCAGGGGATATTGGAGCTTTCTTT. Translating gives CAWSAGDIGAFF.

The rearrangement joins TRBV19 to TRBJ2-1, with 8 bases aligning to TRBD2. The CDR3 loop spans 16 amino acids. CDR1 LNHDA and CDR2 SQIVND come from the germline V gene (reference sequence). J lost 7 bases, V lost 3 bases, and 11 bases had no gene match. The CDR3 reads CASSISASGLANEQFF. The CDR3 nucleotides read TGTGCCAGTAGTATCTCCGCTAGCGGGTTAGCGAATGAGCAGTTCTTC. Filled out from reference TRBV19 and TRBJ2-1, the complete variable domain reads DGGITQSPKYLFRKEGQNVTLSCEQNLNHDAMYWYRQDPGQGLRLIYYSQIVNDFQKGDIAEGYSVSREKKESFPLTVTSAQKNPTAFYLCASSISASGLANEQFFGPGTRLTVL.

Judged by abundance, this clone is large. The rearrangement joins TRBV13 to TRBJ1-1, with 12 nucleotides matching TRBD1. The ends lost 5 bases at V and 3 bases at J; junction bases unmatched: 4. This CDR3 region has 15 residues. Germline CDR1 is PRHDT and CDR2 is FYEKMQ (reference sequence). The CDR3 bases are TGTGCCAGCAGCACGGGGACAGGGGGCCACACTGAAGCTTTCTTT. Its translation: CASSTGTGGHTEAFF.

The chain couples TRBV6-5 to TRBJ2-7; no reliable D call. V was pared by 2 bases and J by 4 bases, with 6 bases between. CDR1 is MNHEY, CDR2 SVGAGI, per germline. There are 12 residues in the CDR3. The CDR3 nucleotides read TGTGCCAGCAGTTACGGTCCGTACGAGCAGTACTTC. Translating it yields CASSYGPYEQYF.

The chain employs TRBV19 and TRBJ2-7, with 12 bases that match TRBD1. This CDR3 is built from 14 residues. With V trimmed by 5 bases and J by 7 bases, 6 bases remained unmatched. Germline CDR1 LNHDA, CDR2 SQIVND (reference sequence). The CDR3 loop is CASSPGTGGREQYF. CDR3 bases: TGTGCCAGTAGTCCCGGGACAGGGGGCCGGGAGCAGTACTTC. The full variable domain, completed using reference TRBV19 and TRBJ2-7, is DGGITQSPKYLFRKEGQNVTLSCEQNLNHDAMYWYRQDPGQGLRLIYYSQIVNDFQKGDIAEGYSVSREKKESFPLTVTSAQKNPTAFYLCASSPGTGGREQYFGPGTRLTVT.

This clone was counted only a few times. The genes are TRBV10-1 and TRBJ1-5; 11 bases map to TRBD1. This CDR3 region has 14 residues. J lost 6 bases, V lost 2 bases, and 0 bases had no gene match. The germline CDR1 and CDR2 sequences are WNHNN and SYGVQD (reference sequence). CDR3 loop: CASSEGTGGQPQHF. In DNA, the CDR3 is TGCGCCAGCAGTGAGGGGACAGGGGGTCAGCCCCAGCATTTT.

This chain links TRBV5-1 with TRBJ2-7; D may correspond to TRBD1 or TRBD2 (5 bases each). The germline V and J ends were trimmed by 5 bases and 3 bases, with 21 bases remaining between them. CDR1 is SGHRS and CDR2 is YFSETQ in the germline V gene. This CDR3 has 16 residues. Written as DNA, the CDR3 is TGCGCCAGCAGGCCCCCTCCGGGACCTTCTTTCTACGAGCAGTACTTC. Protein sequence: CASRPPPGPSFYEQYF.

This chain joins TRBV27 and TRBJ2-7; D might be TRBD1 (6 bases). The length of the CDR3 is 14 residues. Trimming shortened V by 6 bases and J by 7 bases, and 19 bases separated the two germline ends. Germline V CDR1 and CDR2: MNHEY, SMNVEV (reference sequence). CDR3 protein: CASSPIGQPDEQYF. The CDR3, as DNA: TGTGCCAGCAGCCCCATCGGACAGCCTGATGAGCAGTACTTC.

The chain joins TRBV6-6 to TRBJ2-7; 8 nucleotides agree with TRBD1. V was clipped by 5 bases and J by 3 bases; unmatched bases: 6. Germline-derived CDR1 and CDR2 are MNHNY and SVGAGI (reference sequence). The CDR3 loop spans 14 amino acids. Here the CDR3 reads CASSPSRGLYEQYF. Written as DNA, the CDR3 is TGTGCCAGCAGTCCCTCCAGGGGGCTCTACGAGCAGTACTTC.

This chain joins TRBV5-1 and TRBJ1-1; D ambiguous. This CDR3 is 11 amino acids long. Germline assignment: CDR1 SGHRS and CDR2 YFSETQ. Between the trimmed V and J ends, which lost 5 bases and 1 base, there was a span of 3 bases. CDR3 residues: CASSQNTEAFF. CDR3 in DNA: TGCGCCAGCAGTCAGAACACTGAAGCTTTCTTT.

This clone came up once. This rearrangement joins TRBV7-9 to TRBJ2-7; D might be TRBD2 (5 bases). The CDR3 covers 14 residues. Trimming stripped 0 bases from V and 1 base from J, with 7 bases between. The germline gives CDR1 SEHNR, CDR2 FQNEAQ (reference sequence). The CDR3 DNA follows: TGTGCCAGCAGCTTAGCGCCGGGATCCTACGAGCAGTACTTC. The encoded protein is CASSLAPGSYEQYF.

This clone is termed medium-sized. The CDR3: CASSLQGSNQPQHF. The CDR3 DNA is TGTGCCAGCAGTCTCCAGGGTAGCAATCAGCCCCAGCATTTT. V gene TRBV27 combines with J gene TRBJ1-5, with D possibly being TRBD1 (5 bases). V dropped 5 bases and J dropped 0 bases, with 8 bases sitting between them. The CDR3 runs to 14 residues. The germline V gene has CDR1 MNHEY and CDR2 SMNVEV (reference sequence).

The chain employs TRBV7-9 and TRBJ2-3, with D possibly matching TRBD2 (6 bases). CDR1 and CDR2 from the germline V gene are SEHNR and FQNEAQ (reference sequence). The length of the CDR3 is 15 residues. V was trimmed by 1 base and J by 2 bases, leaving 10 bases between them. The CDR3 loop reads CASSLGGEFTDTQYF. The CDR3 DNA follows: TGTGCCAGCAGCTTAGGGGGGGAATTCACAGATACGCAGTATTTT.

V gene TRBV6-5 combines with J gene TRBJ2-1; 9 bases fit TRBD1. V was clipped by 6 bases and J by 6 bases; unmatched bases: 6. This CDR3 is 14 amino acids long. Per germline, CDR1 MNHEY and CDR2 SVGAGI. Written as DNA, the CDR3 is TGTGCCAGCAGCCAAGGGACAGGGCGCAATGAGCAGTTCTTC. Translation: CASSQGTGRNEQFF.

This clone appeared a single time. J is TRBJ2-1 and V is TRBV4-2, with unresolved D. Germline CDR1 LGHNA, CDR2 YNFKEQ. This CDR3 has 12 residues. Deletions cut 4 bases from V and 8 bases from J, with 9 bases between. The CDR3 bases are TGTGCCAGCAGCCGGGGAATCGATGAGCAGTTCTTC. It yields the protein CASSRGIDEQFF.